This TCR beta chain was recovered during a study of cytomegalovirus exposure and HLA in healthy donors. Study-wide findings and caveats: Cytomegalovirus association was listed for roughly 160 TCR beta chains. In an earlier analysis, most TCR beta V segments were productive about 90% or about 30% of the time. Rates of TCR association differed by HLA locus in a later analysis, with DRB1 highest and HLA-C lowest.

The primer mix had 60 Vbeta and 13 Jbeta primers. Sequencing was performed with immunoSEQ multiplex PCR; in TCRdb, only in-frame clones are kept and a portion is missing. The table includes over 100,000 clones, 79% detected once. The germline CDR1 and CDR2 sequences are KGHSH and LQKENI. The CDR3 has 15 residues. V was trimmed by 3 bases and J by 0 bases, leaving 9 bases between them. For this clone: Its specificity is unknown.

The rearrangement links TRBV18 to TRBJ1-3; a possible D gene is TRBD1 (6 bases). This TCR was recovered from a woman aged 18-35 years in good health and CMV-seropositive. Sequencing used PBMCs. The CDR3 reads CASSPGHLSGNTIYF. The CDR3 DNA reads as TGTGCCAGCTCACCGGGACACCTCTCTGGAAACACCATATATTTT.